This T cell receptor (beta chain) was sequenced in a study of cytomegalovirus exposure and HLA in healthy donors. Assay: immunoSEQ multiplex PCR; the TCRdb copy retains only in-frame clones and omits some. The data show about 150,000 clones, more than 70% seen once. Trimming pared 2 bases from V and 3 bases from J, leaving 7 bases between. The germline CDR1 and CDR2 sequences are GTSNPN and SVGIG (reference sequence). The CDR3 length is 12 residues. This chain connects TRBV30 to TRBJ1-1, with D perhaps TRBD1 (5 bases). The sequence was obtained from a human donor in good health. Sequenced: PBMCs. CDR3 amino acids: CAWSTRDTEAFF. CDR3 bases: TGTGCCTGGAGTACCAGGGACACTGAAGCTTTCTTT.